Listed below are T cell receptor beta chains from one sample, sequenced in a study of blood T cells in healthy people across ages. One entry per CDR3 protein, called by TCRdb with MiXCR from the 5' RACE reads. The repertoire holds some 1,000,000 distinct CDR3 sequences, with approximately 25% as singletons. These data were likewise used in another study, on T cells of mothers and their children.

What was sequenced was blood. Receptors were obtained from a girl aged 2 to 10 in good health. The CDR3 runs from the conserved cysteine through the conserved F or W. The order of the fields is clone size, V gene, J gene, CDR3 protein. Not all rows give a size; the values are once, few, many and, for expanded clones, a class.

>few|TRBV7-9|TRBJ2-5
CASSLEGDSYF
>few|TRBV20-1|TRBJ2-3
CSAPTTSTDTQYF
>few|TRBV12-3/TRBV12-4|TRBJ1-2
CASSYGQGDGYTF
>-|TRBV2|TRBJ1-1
CAGSVGNTEAFF
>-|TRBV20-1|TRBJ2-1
CSASPRRLFDNEQFF
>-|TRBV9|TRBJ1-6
CASSVYEGGESPLHF
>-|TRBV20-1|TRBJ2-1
CSATGREGTNEQFF
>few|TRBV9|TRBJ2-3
CASSAPGGTPPDTDTQYF
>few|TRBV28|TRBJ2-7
CASKRETYEQYF
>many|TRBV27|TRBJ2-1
CASSFKAGGLNEQFF
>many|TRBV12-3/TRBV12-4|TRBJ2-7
CASSFGGGPYEQYF
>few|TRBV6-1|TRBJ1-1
CASGLTEAFF
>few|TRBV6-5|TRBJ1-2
CASRHLNYGYTF
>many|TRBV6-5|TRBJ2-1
CASGGSYNEQFF
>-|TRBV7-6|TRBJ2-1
CASSNRTGGLPYNEQFF
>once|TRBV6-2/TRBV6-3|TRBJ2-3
CASSHLWGSISTDTQYF
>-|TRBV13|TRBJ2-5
CASSFQGGAEETQYF
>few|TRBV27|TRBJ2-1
CASSLGLDVNEQFF
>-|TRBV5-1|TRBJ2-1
CASSLALAGGPSNEQFF
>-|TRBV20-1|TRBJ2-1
CSAPTSSVSFYNEQFF